These 2 T cell receptor beta chains were all obtained from the same sample, sequenced in a study of cytomegalovirus exposure and HLA in healthy donors. This PCR relied on a set of 60 Vbeta primers and 13 Jbeta primers. Sequencing was performed with immunoSEQ multiplex PCR; in TCRdb, only in-frame clones are kept and a portion is missing. Among around 97,000 clones listed, less than 9.5% were seen once. Sequenced sample: PBMCs. The receptors come from a man aged 50-59 years in good health and CMV-seropositive.

The V call is TRBV7-6, the J call TRBJ1-6; no definite D call. This CDR3 has 19 amino acids. CDR1 is SGHVS and CDR2 is FNYEAQ in the germline V gene. Trimming shortened V by 3 bases and J by 0 bases, and 18 bases separated the two germline ends. The chain's CDR3 is CASSFGKDMGNSYNSPLHF. For the CDR3, the DNA is TGTGCCAGCAGCTTCGGGAAAGACATGGGCAACTCCTATAATTCACCCCTCCACTTT.

This clone has at least ten counts. The chain carries TRBV10-3 and TRBJ1-1; unclear D gene. Germline V gene lookup returns CDR1 ENHRY and CDR2 SYGVKD. The CDR3 consists of 15 residues. Trimming took 3 bases from V and 3 from J, leaving 14 bases between them. The CDR3 sequence: CAISDRRQAYTEAFF. The DNA of the CDR3 is TGTGCCATCAGTGATCGTCGCCAGGCGTACACTGAAGCTTTCTTT.